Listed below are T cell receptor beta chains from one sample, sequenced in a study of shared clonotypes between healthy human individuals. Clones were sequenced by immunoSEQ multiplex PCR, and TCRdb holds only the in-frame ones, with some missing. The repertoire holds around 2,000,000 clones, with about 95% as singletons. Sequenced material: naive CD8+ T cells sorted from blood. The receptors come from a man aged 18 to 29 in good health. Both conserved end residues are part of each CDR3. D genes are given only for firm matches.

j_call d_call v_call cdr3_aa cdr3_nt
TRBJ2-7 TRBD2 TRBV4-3 CASSQAFIFGLAGVAPYEQYF TGCGCCAGCAGCCAAGCATTCATCTTCGGACTAGCGGGAGTTGCTCCCTACGAGCAGTACTTC
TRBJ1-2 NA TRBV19 CASSVGGSQFDGYTF TGTGCCAGTAGTGTAGGCGGGTCGCAGTTCGACGGCTACACCTTC
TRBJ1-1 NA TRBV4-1 CASSQVGLPNTEAFF TGCGCCAGCAGCCAAGTAGGATTACCTAACACTGAAGCTTTCTTT
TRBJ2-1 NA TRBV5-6 CASSSMGEQFF TGTGCCAGCAGCTCCATGGGTGAGCAGTTCTTC
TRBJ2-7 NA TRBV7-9 CASSLDPSYEQYF TGTGCCAGCAGCCTTGACCCATCCTACGAGCAGTACTTC
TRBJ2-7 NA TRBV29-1 CSVVPGQAYEQYF TGCAGCGTTGTCCCCGGGCAGGCGTACGAGCAGTACTTC
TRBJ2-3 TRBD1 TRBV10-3 CATWDSFADTQYF TGTGCCACCTGGGACAGCTTCGCAGATACGCAGTATTTT
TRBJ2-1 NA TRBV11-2 CASSLVGGASSYNEQFF TGTGCCAGCAGCTTAGTTGGGGGCGCCAGCTCCTACAATGAGCAGTTCTTC
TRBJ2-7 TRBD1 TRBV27 CASSLTGVNYEQYF TGTGCCAGCAGTTTAACAGGGGTCAACTACGAGCAGTACTTC
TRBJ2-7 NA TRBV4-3 CASSDGLISYEQYF TGCGCCAGCAGCGACGGACTGATCTCCTACGAGCAGTACTTC
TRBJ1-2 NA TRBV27 CASRVGGQGISNYGYTF TGTGCCAGCAGGGTCGGAGGGCAGGGCATCTCCAACTATGGCTACACCTTC
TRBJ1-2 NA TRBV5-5 CASTDWDGGNYGYTF TGTGCCAGCACCGATTGGGACGGAGGAAACTATGGCTACACCTTC
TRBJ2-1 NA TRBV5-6 CASSFPGLRYNEQFF TGTGCCAGCAGCTTCCCTGGGCTCCGTTACAATGAGCAGTTCTTC
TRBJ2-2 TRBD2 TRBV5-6 CASSLELAGDTGELFF TGTGCCAGCAGCTTGGAACTAGCGGGAGATACCGGGGAGCTGTTTTTT
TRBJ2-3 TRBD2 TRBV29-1 CSAGGLADLGTDTQYF TGCAGCGCGGGGGGACTAGCGGACCTGGGCACAGATACGCAGTATTTT
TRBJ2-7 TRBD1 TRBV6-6 CASSLQGYEQYF TGTGCCAGCAGTTTACAGGGGTACGAGCAGTACTTC
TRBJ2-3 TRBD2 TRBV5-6 CASSPGGFTDTQYF TGTGCCAGCAGCCCGGGGGGATTCACAGATACGCAGTATTTT
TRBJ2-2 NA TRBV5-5 CASSEDDGELFF TGTGCCAGCAGCGAGGACGACGGGGAGCTGTTTTTT